The clone carrying this TCR beta chain appeared once. The antigen is not known. This entry belongs to a study of cytomegalovirus exposure and HLA in healthy donors. Vbeta (60) and Jbeta (13) primers were used in the PCR. Per the original data handling: Unique TCR beta chains totaled about 73 million in a later count, with around 11 million of them shared. Sequencing used immunoSEQ multiplex PCR; TCRdb keeps in-frame clones, though not all of them. V and J calls and clone size are those listed in that table; D and trimming were worked out from the DNA. Among 80,000 to 130,000 clones listed, roughly 80% were seen once. General study results and limits: Usually a TCR sequence was rare, but some public TCRs were found in many donors. Presence/absence analysis assumed near-uniform sequencing depth across donors. The classifier was said to identify cytomegalovirus status with high specificity and sensitivity.

The clonotype originates from a male donor in good health and CMV-seropositive. What was sequenced was PBMCs.

CDR3 sequence (DNA): TGTGCCAGAAAAGTGGCGGAGGGTCTTAATGAAAAACTGTTTTTT. It translates to CARKVAEGLNEKLFF. This sequence joins TRBV5-3 and TRBJ1-4; D is ambiguous. TRBV5-3 carries the ORF label, with uncertain function. The CDR3 contains 15 residues. V lost 6 bases and J 4 bases, leaving 16 bases between the germline ends.